The 14 T cell receptor beta chains presented below share a single source sample, sequenced in a study of T cell changes during pregnancy in multiple sclerosis. TCRdb's table, derived via immunoSEQ multiplex PCR, lists solely in-frame clones and lacks some. Here the sample spans over 10,000 clones, about 87% being singletons. The input for sequencing was CD8+ T cells from peripheral blood mononuclear cells, taken in the second trimester of pregnancy. The receptors were gathered from a female donor in good health, enrolled as a control in a pregnancy study.

V usage is TRBV12-5 and J usage is TRBJ2-3, with 7 nucleotides matching TRBD2. The CDR3 runs 16 residues. The germline gives CDR1 LGHNT, CDR2 FRNRAP. V was clipped by 2 bases and J by 0 bases; unmatched bases: 5. The CDR3 DNA follows: TGTGCTAGTGGTTTGACACTAGCGACTAGCACAGATACGCAGTATTTT. The encoded protein is CASGLTLATSTDTQYF.

The chain has TRBV7-6 and TRBJ2-6; D call uncertain. This CDR3 spans 20 amino acids. V was shortened by 4 bases and J by 0 bases, with 22 bases between the two germline ends. Looked up from germline, CDR1 is SGHVS and CDR2 is FNYEAQ. The CDR3 DNA follows: TGTGCCAGCAGCTCATACCCGTGGCATGCACCCCTCTCTGGGGCCAACGTCCTGACTTTC. It codes for CASSSYPWHAPLSGANVLTF.

The chain has TRBV14 and TRBJ2-1; TRBD2 matches at 11 bases. The CDR3 loop spans 15 amino acids. The J segment lost 4 bases and the V segment lost 5 bases, leaving 4 bases of the junction unmatched. The V gene's germline CDR1 is SGHDN and CDR2 FVKESK. CDR3 sequence reads: CASSAVAGGYNEQFF. The CDR3 coding sequence is TGTGCCAGCAGCGCAGTAGCGGGAGGGTACAATGAGCAGTTCTTC.

The rearrangement joins TRBV4-1 to TRBJ2-3; 12 bases agree with TRBD2. V gave up 4 bases and J gave up 1 base; unmatched junction bases: 3. Germline V gives CDR1 MGHRA, CDR2 YSYEKL. This CDR3 is built from 16 residues. CDR3 amino acids: CASSPRLAGGTDTQYF. The CDR3 coding sequence is TGCGCCAGCAGCCCCCGACTAGCGGGGGGCACAGATACGCAGTATTTT.

The chain combines TRBV2 with TRBJ2-3; D unclear. This CDR3 is built from 16 residues. Germline values: CDR1 SNHLY, CDR2 FYNNEI. Trimming removed 7 bases from V and 0 bases from J, with 17 bases in between. This chain's CDR3 is CASTAPSVASTDTQYF. The CDR3 nucleotides are TGTGCCAGCACCGCGCCTTCGGTAGCTAGCACAGATACGCAGTATTTT.

This chain connects TRBV4-1 to TRBJ2-2; D might be TRBD2 (6 bases). V dropped 5 bases and J dropped 7 bases, with 11 bases sitting between them. Germline lookup yields CDR1 MGHRA and CDR2 YSYEKL. The CDR3 extends over 13 amino acids. The CDR3 coding sequence is TGCGCCAGCAGCTTTAAGGGAGGCGGGGAGCTGTTTTTT. Its protein product is CASSFKGGGELFF.

A single count supports this clone. The chain is built from TRBV9 and TRBJ1-6; 9 bases line up with TRBD1. Germline V gives CDR1 SGDLS, CDR2 YYNGEE. Losses at the gene ends were 1 base for V and 8 bases for J; bases not matched to a gene: 7. This CDR3 is 16 amino acids long. CDR3 DNA: TGTGCCAGCAGCGTAACCCGGGACAGGGATGATTCACCCCTCCACTTT. Amino acids: CASSVTRDRDDSPLHF.

The chain joins TRBV7-8 to TRBJ2-3; D remains unclear. The CDR3 is 17 residues long. CDR1 and CDR2 from the germline V gene are SGHVS and FQNEAQ. V lost 4 bases, J lost 1 base, and 18 bases lay in between. CDR3 amino acids: CASSYTSTIIRTDTQYF. In DNA form, the CDR3 reads TGTGCCAGCAGCTATACTTCTACCATAATTCGCACAGATACGCAGTATTTT.

This chain links TRBV9 with TRBJ2-3; TRBD2 might be the D (6 bases). Germline values: CDR1 SGDLS, CDR2 YYNGEE. The V end was cut by 2 bases, the J end by 4 bases, with 20 bases between. The CDR3 runs to 17 residues. The CDR3: CASSVQYWGDKPDTQYF. The CDR3 nucleotides read TGTGCCAGCAGCGTTCAGTACTGGGGGGATAAGCCAGATACGCAGTATTTT.

The chain employs TRBV7-6 and TRBJ1-2; unclear D gene. V lost 2 bases, J lost 6 bases, and 10 bases lay in between. Germline lookup yields CDR1 SGHVS and CDR2 FNYEAQ. This CDR3 region has 13 residues. The CDR3 here is CASSLPGVNGYTF. DNA for the CDR3: TGTGCCAGCAGCTTACCCGGGGTGAATGGCTACACCTTC.

The chain links TRBV12-5 to TRBJ2-1; no clear D. Trimming stripped 1 base from V and 7 bases from J, with 5 bases between. The germline V gene encodes CDR1 LGHNT and CDR2 FRNRAP. This CDR3 comprises 12 residues. In DNA form, the CDR3 reads TGTGCTAGTGGTTTGGGAACTAATGAGCAGTTCTTC. Protein product: CASGLGTNEQFF.

V is TRBV30 and J is TRBJ2-7; 12 bases map to TRBD1. Germline assignment: CDR1 GTSNPN and CDR2 SVGIG (reference sequence). V lost 1 base and J lost 5; bases outside the gene matches: 3. This CDR3 contains 14 residues. The CDR3 coding sequence is TGTGCCTGGAGTGCGGGACAGGGGGCAGACGAGCAGTACTTC. It specifies CAWSAGQGADEQYF.

The chain has TRBV28 and TRBJ1-2; TRBD1 agrees at 7 bases. CDR1 is MDHEN, CDR2 SYDVKM, per germline. The V and J ends lost 1 base and 7 bases, in that order; junction bases with no gene match: 0. The CDR3 has 12 residues. The CDR3 DNA reads TGTGCCAGCAGTTTATACAGGGGTGGCTACACCTTC. Translation gives CASSLYRGGYTF.

V usage is TRBV6-1 and J usage is TRBJ2-7, with 8 nucleotides matching TRBD2. The CDR3 length is 15 residues. Trimming cost V 6 bases and J 5 bases; bases outside gene matches: 12. Germline V gives CDR1 MNHNS, CDR2 SASEGT. Here the CDR3 DNA reads TGTGCCAGCAGCACCGGGGGGGCGCGAGGGGACGAGCAGTACTTC. This encodes CASSTGGARGDEQYF.